A selection of T cell receptor beta chains follows, all from one sample in a study of blood T cells in healthy people across ages. TCRdb re-analysed the 5' RACE reads in MiXCR, keeping a single row per CDR3 protein. The profile shows more than 500,000 distinct CDR3 sequences, roughly a quarter of them singletons. The sample was also linked to a second study, of T cells of mothers and their children.

Specimen: blood. The receptors stem from a boy aged 2-9 years in good health. The CDR3 runs from the conserved cysteine through the conserved F or W. Fields, in order: J gene, D gene, V gene, clone size, CDR3 DNA, CDR3 protein. The D gene is left open where the match is weak. Some rows have no size entry. The others give once, few or many, or a class for an expanded clone.

J gene: TRBJ2-3
D gene: -
V gene: TRBV7-9
clone size: -
CDR3 DNA: TGTGCCAGCAGCTCCCCGTTGGGCCCAGGGGCAGATACGCAGTATTTT
CDR3 protein: CASSSPLGPGADTQYF

J gene: TRBJ1-3
D gene: -
V gene: TRBV15
clone size: -
CDR3 DNA: TGTGCCACCAGCGGAGGTAGGAGCTCTGGAAACACCATATATTTT
CDR3 protein: CATSGGRSSGNTIYF

J gene: TRBJ1-3
D gene: -
V gene: TRBV7-2
clone size: -
CDR3 DNA: TGTGCCAGCAGCTTTGGGGATGGAAACACCATATATTTT
CDR3 protein: CASSFGDGNTIYF

J gene: TRBJ2-7
D gene: -
V gene: TRBV7-2
clone size: -
CDR3 DNA: TGTGCCAGCAGCTTAATGCCAGAAATTTACGAGCAGTACTTC
CDR3 protein: CASSLMPEIYEQYF

J gene: TRBJ1-5
D gene: TRBD1
V gene: TRBV6-5
clone size: few
CDR3 DNA: TGTGCCAGCAGTCCGGGGGACAGGGTGGGTCTGGGGCCCCAGCATTTT
CDR3 protein: CASSPGDRVGLGPQHF

J gene: TRBJ1-2
D gene: TRBD1
V gene: TRBV18
clone size: few
CDR3 DNA: TGTGCCAGCGGACCCCGACAGGGAGCTAACTATGGCTACACCTTC
CDR3 protein: CASGPRQGANYGYTF

J gene: TRBJ2-2
D gene: TRBD2
V gene: TRBV25-1
clone size: few
CDR3 DNA: TGTGCCAGCAGTGAATCCGGGGGGGCCATTACCGGGGAGCTGTTTTTT
CDR3 protein: CASSESGGAITGELFF

J gene: TRBJ2-6
D gene: -
V gene: TRBV3-1
clone size: -
CDR3 DNA: TGTGCCAGCAGCCCCTTTAATGGGGGCGTCCTGACTTTC
CDR3 protein: CASSPFNGGVLTF

J gene: TRBJ1-1
D gene: -
V gene: TRBV3-1
clone size: -
CDR3 DNA: TGTGCCAGCAGCGTAGGAGAAACGGGGAACACTGAAGCTTTCTTT
CDR3 protein: CASSVGETGNTEAFF

J gene: TRBJ2-4
D gene: -
V gene: TRBV7-2
clone size: few
CDR3 DNA: TGTGCCAGCAGCTCAGACTCCGGGCTCAAAAACATTCAGTACTTC
CDR3 protein: CASSSDSGLKNIQYF

J gene: TRBJ2-2
D gene: TRBD2
V gene: TRBV12-3/TRBV12-4
clone size: once
CDR3 DNA: TGTGCCAGCACCCCCGGGACTAGCGGCACCGGGGAGCTGTTTTTT
CDR3 protein: CASTPGTSGTGELFF